Listed below are T cell receptor beta chains from one sample, sequenced in a study of OX40 agonist ivuxolimab in advanced cancers. Clones were sequenced by immunoSEQ multiplex PCR, and TCRdb holds only the in-frame ones, with some missing. This table holds 65,000 to 85,000 clones, under 90% found once. The sequencing here drew on CD4+ or CD8+ T cells sorted from blood, taken in a trial of the OX40 agonist ivuxolimab. Source of these receptors: an adult with an advanced solid tumor such as melanoma, head and neck, liver or kidney cancer. Each CDR3 is given with its conserved first and last residue. The D gene is left open where the match is weak. Clone size is shown for a subset of rows, as once, few, many or a class of expanded clone.

DNA,CDR3,D,V,J,size
TGTGCCAGCAGGGAGGTAACGAAGCAGTACTTC,CASREVTKQYF,-,TRBV2,TRBJ2-7,few
TGCAGCGTGACAGGACCCGACACAGATACGCAGTATTTT,CSVTGPDTDTQYF,-,TRBV29-1,TRBJ2-3,-
TGTGCCAGCAGTTCGGCGTTGGGACAGGGCATTTTCGAGCAGTACTTC,CASSSALGQGIFEQYF,TRBD1,TRBV28,TRBJ2-7,-
TGCGCCAGCAGCTTGGTAGAGGCAGGAGAGACCCAGTACTTC,CASSLVEAGETQYF,-,TRBV5-1,TRBJ2-5,once
TGTGCCAGCAGTTACACGGGGACAGGGAGAGGCGAGCAGTACTTC,CASSYTGTGRGEQYF,TRBD1,TRBV7-1,TRBJ2-7,-
TGTGCCAGCAGCTTAGCCTCGAGTCAGTACAATGAGCAGTTCTTC,CASSLASSQYNEQFF,-,TRBV7-2,TRBJ2-1,-
TGTGCCAGCAAAACAGGGGGCAGGGGTGAAAAACTGTTTTTT,CASKTGGRGEKLFF,TRBD1,TRBV6-5,TRBJ1-4,once
TGTGCCAGCAATCCCTTGGGGGGGGACACTGAAGCTTTCTTT,CASNPLGGDTEAFF,-,TRBV9,TRBJ1-1,-
TGTGCCAGCAGCCAAATCGGCCAGGCCCATTCACCCCTCCACTTT,CASSQIGQAHSPLHF,-,TRBV4-2,TRBJ1-6,-
TGCGCCAGCAGCTTGGCCCCGGGGGCGGGTGTGAACACTGAAGCTTTCTTT,CASSLAPGAGVNTEAFF,-,TRBV5-1,TRBJ1-1,few
TGTGCCACCCAGAGGGACAGACAAGAGACCCAGTACTTC,CATQRDRQETQYF,TRBD1,TRBV10-3,TRBJ2-5,-
TGTGCCAGCAGCTCCCCTCGGCAGGGGGGTGAGCAGTTCTTC,CASSSPRQGGEQFF,-,TRBV5-6,TRBJ2-1,-
TGTGCCAGCAGCCAGGGTGGCACTGAAGCTTTCTTT,CASSQGGTEAFF,-,TRBV6-5,TRBJ1-1,-
TGTGCCAGCAGCTTAGGGACAGGGCCGAGCACTGAAGCTTTCTTT,CASSLGTGPSTEAFF,TRBD1,TRBV11-2,TRBJ1-1,-
TGCGCCAGCAGCCAAGATCGTACAGCAGATCAGCCCCAGCATTTT,CASSQDRTADQPQHF,-,TRBV4-1,TRBJ1-5,-
TGTGCCAGCAGCCAATACGACAGGGCCATGACAGATACGCAGTATTTT,CASSQYDRAMTDTQYF,TRBD1,TRBV4-2,TRBJ2-3,few
TGTGCCAGCAGCCAAGTTGGACAGGGAGAAGAGACCCAGTACTTC,CASSQVGQGEETQYF,TRBD1,TRBV4-2,TRBJ2-5,-
TGTGCCAGTAGTATGCGGACAGGGACCCAGTACTTC,CASSMRTGTQYF,TRBD1,TRBV19,TRBJ2-5,-
TGCGCCAGCAGCTTGAATGAATACGAGCAGTACTTC,CASSLNEYEQYF,-,TRBV5-1,TRBJ2-7,-
TGTGCCAGCTCAGGGCTCCCCTCTAATTCACCCCTCCACTTT,CASSGLPSNSPLHF,-,TRBV9,TRBJ1-6,-
TGTGCCAGCAGATCCCTAGGGAGCACAGATACGCAGTATTTT,CASRSLGSTDTQYF,-,TRBV11-2,TRBJ2-3,-
TGTGCCAGCAGCTTAGGTAGCAGTAACTATGGCTACACCTTC,CASSLGSSNYGYTF,-,TRBV7-9,TRBJ1-2,-
TGCGCCAGCAGCCAAGATCCTAGCGGGGCTAGCACAGATACGCAGTATTTT,CASSQDPSGASTDTQYF,TRBD2,TRBV4-3,TRBJ2-3,-
TGTGCCAGCAGGACTAGCGGGGCAATTAGCTACGAGCAGTACTTC,CASRTSGAISYEQYF,TRBD2,TRBV7-2,TRBJ2-7,once
TGTGCCAGTAGTAGGGCAGGGCAAAGCTATGGCTACACCTTC,CASSRAGQSYGYTF,-,TRBV19,TRBJ1-2,few
TGTGCCAGCAGCTCGGACAGCACAGATACGCAGTATTTT,CASSSDSTDTQYF,-,TRBV5-6,TRBJ2-3,-
TGCGCCAGCAGCATGGGACCTGGGGAGACCCAGTACTTC,CASSMGPGETQYF,-,TRBV5-1,TRBJ2-5,-
TGTGCCAGCAGTGAACAGTTACAGGGGAGGACCCAGTACTTC,CASSEQLQGRTQYF,TRBD1,TRBV25-1,TRBJ2-5,few
TGTGCCATTAAATACAGGGGCGAGACCCAGTACTTC,CAIKYRGETQYF,TRBD1,TRBV2,TRBJ2-5,-
TGTGCCAGCAGCTTAGTTATCGATCAGCCCCAGCATTTT,CASSLVIDQPQHF,-,TRBV7-2,TRBJ1-5,few
TGTGCCAGCAGCCACGGGGGGGTCTACTATGGCTACACCTTC,CASSHGGVYYGYTF,-,TRBV6-5,TRBJ1-2,-
TGTGCCAGCAGCTTGTCCAGTTTTGGAAACACCATATATTTT,CASSLSSFGNTIYF,-,TRBV5-6,TRBJ1-3,few
TGTGCCAGCTCACCTGCCGGTGGCGGGGAGCTGTTTTTT,CASSPAGGGELFF,-,TRBV18,TRBJ2-2,-
TGTGCCAGCAAGGGGCCCTCCTACGAGCAGTACTTC,CASKGPSYEQYF,-,TRBV25-1,TRBJ2-7,-